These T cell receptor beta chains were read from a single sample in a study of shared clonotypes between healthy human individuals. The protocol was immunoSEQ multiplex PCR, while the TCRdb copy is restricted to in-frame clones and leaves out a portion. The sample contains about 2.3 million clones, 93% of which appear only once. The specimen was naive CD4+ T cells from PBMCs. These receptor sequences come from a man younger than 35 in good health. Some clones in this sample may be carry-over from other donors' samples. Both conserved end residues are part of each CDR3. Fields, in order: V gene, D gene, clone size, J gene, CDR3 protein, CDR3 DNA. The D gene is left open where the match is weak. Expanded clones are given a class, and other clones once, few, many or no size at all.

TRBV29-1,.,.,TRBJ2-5,CSVERLRGEQYF,TGCAGCGTTGAGCGCCTGAGAGGGGAGCAGTACTTC
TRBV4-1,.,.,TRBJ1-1,CASSQARGMNRVANTEAFF,TGCGCCAGCAGCCAAGCTCGCGGTATGAACAGGGTCGCGAACACTGAAGCTTTCTTT
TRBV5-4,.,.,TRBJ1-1,CASSPRAGGRPGSTEAFF,TGTGCCAGCAGCCCCCGCGCCGGGGGGCGCCCGGGGAGCACTGAAGCTTTCTTT
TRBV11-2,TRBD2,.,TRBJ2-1,CASSFGLAVYNEQFF,TGTGCCAGCAGCTTTGGGCTAGCGGTATACAATGAGCAGTTCTTC
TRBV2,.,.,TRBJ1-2,CASSPTPEGGYTF,TGTGCCAGCAGTCCTACACCTGAGGGAGGCTACACCTTC
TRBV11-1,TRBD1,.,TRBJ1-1,CASSLEADRAGTEAFF,TGTGCCAGCAGCTTAGAGGCGGACAGGGCGGGGACTGAAGCTTTCTTT
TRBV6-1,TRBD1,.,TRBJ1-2,CASSPRTGDGYTF,TGTGCCAGCAGCCCCAGGACAGGAGATGGCTACACCTTC
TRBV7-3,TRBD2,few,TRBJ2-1,CASSSPGLATGEQFF,TGTGCCAGCAGCTCCCCGGGACTAGCGACGGGTGAGCAGTTCTTC
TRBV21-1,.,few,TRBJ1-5,CASSTGGPVSNQPQHF,TGTGCCAGCAGCACCGGGGGGCCTGTGAGCAATCAGCCCCAGCATTTT
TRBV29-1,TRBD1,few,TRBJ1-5,CSVTPGQGNQPQHF,TGCAGCGTTACGCCGGGACAGGGCAATCAGCCCCAGCATTTT
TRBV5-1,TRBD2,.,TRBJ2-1,CASSLSGTSVSNEQFF,TGCGCCAGCAGCTTGTCCGGGACTAGCGTTAGCAATGAGCAGTTCTTC
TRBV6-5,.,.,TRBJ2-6,CASSGTSGANVLTF,TGTGCCAGCAGTGGAACCTCTGGGGCCAACGTCCTGACTTTC
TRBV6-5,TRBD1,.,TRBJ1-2,CASSGDSGLTYGYTF,TGTGCCAGCAGTGGGGACAGCGGCTTGACCTATGGCTACACCTTC
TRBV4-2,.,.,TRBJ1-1,CASSQETLANTEAFF,TGTGCCAGCAGCCAAGAGACGCTGGCGAACACTGAAGCTTTCTTT
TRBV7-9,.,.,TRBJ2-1,CASSLVARNEQFF,TGTGCCAGCAGCTTAGTCGCGCGGAATGAGCAGTTCTTC
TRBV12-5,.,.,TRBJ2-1,CASSTVGNHNEQFF,TGTGCTAGTTCGACGGTTGGTAATCACAATGAGCAGTTCTTC
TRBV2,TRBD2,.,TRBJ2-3,CASTVVLGLVGTDTQYF,TGTGCCAGCACAGTAGTTTTAGGACTAGTCGGCACAGATACGCAGTATTTT
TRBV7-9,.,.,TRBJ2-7,CASSSPGTYEQYF,TGTGCCAGCAGCTCCCCGGGCACATACGAGCAGTACTTC
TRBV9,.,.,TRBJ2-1,CASSVGASNNEQFF,TGTGCCAGCAGCGTAGGGGCTAGTAACAATGAGCAGTTCTTC
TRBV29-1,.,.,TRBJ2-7,CSYRSSGYEQYF,TGCAGCTATAGGAGTAGCGGCTACGAGCAGTACTTC